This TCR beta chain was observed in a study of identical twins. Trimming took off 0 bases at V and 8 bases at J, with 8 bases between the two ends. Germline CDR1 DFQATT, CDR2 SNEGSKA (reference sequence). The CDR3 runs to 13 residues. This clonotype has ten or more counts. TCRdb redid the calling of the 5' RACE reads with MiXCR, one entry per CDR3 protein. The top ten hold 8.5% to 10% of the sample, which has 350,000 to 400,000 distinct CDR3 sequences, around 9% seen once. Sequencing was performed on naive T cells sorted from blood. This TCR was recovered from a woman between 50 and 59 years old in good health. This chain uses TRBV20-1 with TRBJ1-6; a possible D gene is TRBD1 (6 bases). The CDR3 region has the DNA TGCAGTGCTAGAGATCGGACAGATTCACCCCTCCACTTT. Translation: CSARDRTDSPLHF.